What follows are 9 T cell receptor beta chains derived from one specimen sequenced in a study of cytomegalovirus exposure and HLA in healthy donors. The PCR employed 60 Vbeta primers together with 13 Jbeta primers. Profiled with immunoSEQ multiplex PCR; TCRdb holds only in-frame clones, not every one. The data show some 120,000 clones, 81% seen once. Material for sequencing was PBMCs. Receptors originate from a man between 18 and 35 years old in good health and CMV-seropositive.

The gene calls are TRBV2 and TRBJ2-7, with D tentatively TRBD1 (6 bases). Between the trimmed V and J ends, which lost 4 bases and 2 bases, there was a span of 9 bases. The CDR3 extends over 13 amino acids. Germline CDR1 reads SNHLY; CDR2 reads FYNNEI. The CDR3 reads CASSGGQPYEQYF. In DNA form, the CDR3 reads TGTGCCAGCAGTGGGGGGCAGCCCTACGAGCAGTACTTC.

The genes are TRBV5-1 and TRBJ1-3; 7 bases map to TRBD1. Germline V CDR1 and CDR2: SGHRS, YFSETQ. V was pared by 0 bases and J by 2 bases, with 5 bases of the junction left unmatched. This CDR3 is 16 amino acids long. The CDR3 spells CASSLGGTGAGNTIYF. The CDR3 DNA sequence: TGCGCCAGCAGCTTGGGGGGCACAGGGGCTGGAAACACCATATATTTT.

This rearrangement joins TRBV4-3 to TRBJ1-2; 9 bases match TRBD1. The CDR3 totals 15 residues. Germline lookup yields CDR1 LGHNA and CDR2 YSLEER. Trimming cost V 1 base and J 6 bases; bases outside gene matches: 6. The CDR3 loop reads CASSQVQGDRDGYTF. In DNA, the CDR3 is TGCGCCAGCAGCCAAGTCCAGGGGGACAGGGATGGCTACACCTTC.

The chain uses TRBV30 and TRBJ1-5; 9 bases align to TRBD1. Germline assignment: CDR1 GTSNPN and CDR2 SVGIG (reference sequence). The CDR3 extends over 16 amino acids. J was trimmed by 8 bases and V by 0 bases; bases with no gene match: 11. CDR3 amino acids: CAWSVDAGTGSEPQHF. The DNA of the CDR3 is TGTGCCTGGAGTGTAGACGCTGGGACAGGGTCAGAGCCCCAGCATTTT.

V is TRBV5-5 and J is TRBJ1-6; D call uncertain. The CDR3 is 18 residues long. Germline CDR1 SGHKS, CDR2 YYEKEE (reference sequence). V lost 0 bases and J 0 bases, leaving 13 bases between the germline ends. The CDR3 DNA reads TGTGCCAGCAGCTTGGGGGTACCGACAAGCTCCTATAATTCACCCCTCCACTTT. Protein: CASSLGVPTSSYNSPLHF.

This clone was found a few times. This sequence joins TRBV4-1 and TRBJ2-7; D is unclear. Germline V gene data show CDR1 as MGHRA and CDR2 as YSYEKL. Between the trimmed V and J ends, which lost 0 bases and 2 bases, there was a span of 11 bases. The CDR3 is 15 residues long. The CDR3 sequence: CASSQDPDYPYEQYF. The CDR3 region has the DNA TGCGCCAGCAGCCAAGATCCAGATTATCCCTACGAGCAGTACTTC.

A remark on this clone: Its ends do not fully match the called genes, so a read error is possible. This sequence joins TRBV7-9 and TRBJ1-2; 7 positions agree with TRBD1. Germline lookup yields CDR1 SEHNR and CDR2 FQNEAQ (reference sequence). The CDR3 consists of 13 residues. The CDR3 spells CSSSPGQTYGYTF. In nucleotides, the CDR3 is TGTTCCAGCAGCCCGGGACAGACCTATGGCTACACCTTC.

The rearrangement uses TRBV25-1 and TRBJ2-7; 7 nucleotides match TRBD1. The ends lost 7 bases at V and 3 bases at J; junction bases unmatched: 9. CDR1 and CDR2 (germline): MGHDK, SYGVNS. The CDR3 is 14 amino acids. CDR3 sequence: CASKAGTEVYEQYF. DNA for the CDR3: TGTGCCAGCAAAGCCGGGACAGAAGTCTACGAGCAGTACTTC.

The chain is built from TRBV5-1 and TRBJ2-1; D not certain. The CDR3 loop spans 12 amino acids. Germline CDR1 reads SGHRS; CDR2 reads YFSETQ. V lost 0 bases to trimming and J lost 9 bases, with 7 bases between them. The CDR3: CASSLDHFEQFF. The CDR3 DNA sequence: TGCGCCAGCAGCTTGGATCACTTTGAGCAGTTCTTC.